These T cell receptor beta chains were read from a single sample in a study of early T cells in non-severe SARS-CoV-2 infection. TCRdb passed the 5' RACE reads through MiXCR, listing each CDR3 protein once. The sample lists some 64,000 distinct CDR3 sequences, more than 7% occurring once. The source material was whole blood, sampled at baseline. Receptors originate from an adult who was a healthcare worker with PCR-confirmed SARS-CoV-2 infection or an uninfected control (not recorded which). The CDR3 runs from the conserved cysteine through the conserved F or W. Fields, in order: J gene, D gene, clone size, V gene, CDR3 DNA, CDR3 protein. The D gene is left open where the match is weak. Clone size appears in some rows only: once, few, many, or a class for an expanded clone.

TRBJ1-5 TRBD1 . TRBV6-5 TGTGCCAGCAGTTACTCGCCGGACAGGGGGCAGCCCCAGCATTTT CASSYSPDRGQPQHF
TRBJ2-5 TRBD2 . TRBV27 TGTGCCAGCAGTTCGCGGGGGGACCCCAGGGAGACCCAGTACTTC CASSSRGDPRETQYF
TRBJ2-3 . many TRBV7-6 TGTGCCAGCAGCCTCCCCCTCGATACGCAGTATTTT CASSLPLDTQYF
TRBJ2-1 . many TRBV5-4 TGTGCCAGCAGCTCCACGCCGTCCAATGAGCAGTTCTTC CASSSTPSNEQFF
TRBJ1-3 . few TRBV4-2 TGTGCCAGCAGCCAAGACAGAGCTGGAAACACCATATATTTT CASSQDRAGNTIYF
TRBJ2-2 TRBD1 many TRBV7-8 TGTGCCAGCAGCCGGACAGGGGGAACCGGGGAGCTGTTTTTT CASSRTGGTGELFF
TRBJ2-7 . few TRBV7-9 TGTGCCAGCAGCCACGACAGTAGGAGTAACGAGCAGTACTTC CASSHDSRSNEQYF
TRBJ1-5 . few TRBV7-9 TGTGCCACCTCCCGGGGAAACAATCAGCCCCAGCATTTT CATSRGNNQPQHF
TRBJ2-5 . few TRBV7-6 TGTGCCAGCAGCTCCCGGGACCAAGAGACCCAGTACTTC CASSSRDQETQYF
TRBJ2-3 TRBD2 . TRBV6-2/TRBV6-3 TGTGCCAGCAGTTTCCGACTAGCGACCACAGATACGCAGTATTTT CASSFRLATTDTQYF
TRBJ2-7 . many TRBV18 TGTGCCAGCTCGGCGACAGGCAGCTCCTACGAGCAGTACTTC CASSATGSSYEQYF
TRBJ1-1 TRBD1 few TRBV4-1 TGCGCCAGCAGCCAAGATCGGGCAGGGGGCTTCGCTGAAGCTTTCTTT CASSQDRAGGFAEAFF
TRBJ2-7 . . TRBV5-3 TGTGCCAGAAGCTCCAAGAACCCCCTAAGCGGACCCTACGAGCAGTACTTC CARSSKNPLSGPYEQYF
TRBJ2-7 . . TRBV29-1 TGCAGCGTTGACTGGGGGGACTCCTACGAGCAGTACTTC CSVDWGDSYEQYF
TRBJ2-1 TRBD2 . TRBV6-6 TGTGCCAGCGGGGTGAGACTAGCGGGAGGTCGAGCGGAGCAGTTCTTC CASGVRLAGGRAEQFF
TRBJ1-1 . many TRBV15 TGTGCCACCAGCACTGGGATAGGGGGGCGCGAAGCTTTCTTT CATSTGIGGREAFF
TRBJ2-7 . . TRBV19 TGTGCCAGTAGTATAGACAGGGGCCCCTACGAGCAGTACTTC CASSIDRGPYEQYF
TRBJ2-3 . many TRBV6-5 TGTGCCAGCAGCTCTCCGGACTCCACAGATACGCAGTATTTT CASSSPDSTDTQYF
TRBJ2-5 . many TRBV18 TGTGCCAGCTCACCGGACGGGCAAGAGACCCAGTACTTC CASSPDGQETQYF
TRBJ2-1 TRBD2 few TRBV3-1 TGTGCCAGCAGCCAAGTCACGGGAGGGAACAATGAGCAGTTCTTC CASSQVTGGNNEQFF
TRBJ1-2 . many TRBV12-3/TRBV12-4 TGTGCCAGCAGTTTACTGGGAGGCTACACCTTC CASSLLGGYTF
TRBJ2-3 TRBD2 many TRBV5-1 TGCGCCAGCAGCTTGGAGGCCAGCGGGAGGGCCGGTGATACGCAGTATTTT CASSLEASGRAGDTQYF
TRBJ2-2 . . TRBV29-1 TGCAGCGTTACAATCATCACCGGGGAGCTGTTTTTT CSVTIITGELFF
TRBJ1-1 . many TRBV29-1 TGCAGCGGGGGGGAACATGCGGCTAACACTGAAGCTTTCTTT CSGGEHAANTEAFF
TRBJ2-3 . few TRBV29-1 TGCAGCGTTGTGGGTCAGGGCCTATACACAGATACGCAGTATTTT CSVVGQGLYTDTQYF
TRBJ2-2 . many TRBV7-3 TGTGCCAGCAGCTCACGGGGGACAGCGAGAAACACCGGGGAGCTGTTTTTT CASSSRGTARNTGELFF
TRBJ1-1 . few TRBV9 TGTGCCAGCAGCCCGAATGTAGCGAACACTGAAGCTTTCTTT CASSPNVANTEAFF
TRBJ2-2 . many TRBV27 TGTGCCTCATCGACACCCAGAAACACCGGGGAGCTGTTTTTT CASSTPRNTGELFF
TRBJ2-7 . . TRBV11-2 TGTGCCAGCAGCATCGGACACCTTTACGAGCAGTACTTC CASSIGHLYEQYF
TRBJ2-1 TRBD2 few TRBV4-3 TGCGCCAGCAGCCGAGGTAGCGGGCCCTTTGAGCAGTTCTTC CASSRGSGPFEQFF
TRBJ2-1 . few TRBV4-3 TGCGCCAGCAGCCAAGGGATTAGCTGGCGTGAGCAGTTCTTC CASSQGISWREQFF
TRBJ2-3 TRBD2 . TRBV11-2 TGTGCCAGCTTGGGGACTAGCGGGAGCGTGATTCCCCTGGATACGCAGTATTTT CASLGTSGSVIPLDTQYF
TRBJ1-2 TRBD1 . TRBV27 TGTGCCAGCAGTCAAGGGACAGGGGGCGCTGGAGGCTACACCTTC CASSQGTGGAGGYTF
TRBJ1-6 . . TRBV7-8 TGTGCCAGCAGCTTATGGGAGAGCTCCTATAATTCACCCCTCCACTTT CASSLWESSYNSPLHF
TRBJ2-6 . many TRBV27 TGTGCCAGCAGGAATACAGGGACTGGGGCCAACGTCCTGACTTTC CASRNTGTGANVLTF
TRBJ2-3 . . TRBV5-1 TGCGCCAGCAGCCCGCAGGGTTATGGCACAGATACGCAGTATTTT CASSPQGYGTDTQYF
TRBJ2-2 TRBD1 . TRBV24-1 TGTGCCACCAACGGAGGACAGGGGGAAACCGGGGAGCTGTTTTTT CATNGGQGETGELFF
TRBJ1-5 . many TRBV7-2 TGTGCCAGCAGCTTATTCCAAAATCAGCCCCAGCATTTT CASSLFQNQPQHF
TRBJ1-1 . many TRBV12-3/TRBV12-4 TGTGCCAGCAGTTTTTGGGCCCAGGGAGGCACTGAAGCTTTCTTT CASSFWAQGGTEAFF
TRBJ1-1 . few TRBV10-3 TGTGCCATCAGTGTAGAGCAGGGAGTGACTGAAGCTTTCTTT CAISVEQGVTEAFF
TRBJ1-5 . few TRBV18 TGTGCCAGCTCACCTCAGGGGAAGCAGCCCCAGCATTTT CASSPQGKQPQHF
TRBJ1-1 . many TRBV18 TGTGCCAGCTCACCGACGGACGGTGAAGCTTTCTTT CASSPTDGEAFF